This TCR beta chain derives from a study of beta chain features in type 1 diabetes. Study-wide background: The samples had around 98 million sorted cells examined in all.

The entirety of the isolated RNA underwent reverse transcription, so expressed TCRB transcripts were sequenced. Measured with immunoSEQ multiplex PCR; TCRdb has only the in-frame clones, and not every one. Of around 160,000 clones in the sample, roughly 65% are singletons; the top ten hold 0.08% to 0.1%. Regarding the study as a whole: Any role of HLA type in TCRB rearrangement remained unresolved here. The study found moderately but significantly shorter TCRB CDR3s in all four CD4+ subsets of Type 1 diabetes patients.

V shed 4 bases and J 5 bases; nucleotides not matched to a gene: 6. The length of the CDR3 is 15 residues. Germline V gene sequence: CDR1 SEHNR, CDR2 FQNEAQ (reference sequence). This clone has a single count. The antigen is not known. This TCR derives from a man younger than 45 with type 1 diabetes. V is TRBV7-9 and J is TRBJ2-1, with 9 bases that match TRBD2. Material: naive CD4+ T cells from blood. The CDR3, as DNA: TGTGCCAGCAGCTCCATAGCGGGGGCCCACAATGAGCAGTTCTTC. The encoded protein is CASSSIAGAHNEQFF.